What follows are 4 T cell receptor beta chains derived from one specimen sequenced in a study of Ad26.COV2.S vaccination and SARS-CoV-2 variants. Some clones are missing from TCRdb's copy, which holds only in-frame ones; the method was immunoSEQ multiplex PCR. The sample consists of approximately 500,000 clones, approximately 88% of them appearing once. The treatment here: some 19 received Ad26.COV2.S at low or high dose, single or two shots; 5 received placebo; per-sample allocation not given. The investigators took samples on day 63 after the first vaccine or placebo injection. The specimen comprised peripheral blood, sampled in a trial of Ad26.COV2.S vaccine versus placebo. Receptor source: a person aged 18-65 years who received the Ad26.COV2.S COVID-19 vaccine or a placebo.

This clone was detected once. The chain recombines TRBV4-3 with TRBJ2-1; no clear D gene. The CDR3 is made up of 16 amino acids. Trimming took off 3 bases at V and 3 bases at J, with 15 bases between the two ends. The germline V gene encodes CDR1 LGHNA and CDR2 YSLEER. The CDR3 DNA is TGCGCCAGCAGCCAGTCGGACCTGCACCTCTACAATGAGCAGTTCTTC. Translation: CASSQSDLHLYNEQFF.

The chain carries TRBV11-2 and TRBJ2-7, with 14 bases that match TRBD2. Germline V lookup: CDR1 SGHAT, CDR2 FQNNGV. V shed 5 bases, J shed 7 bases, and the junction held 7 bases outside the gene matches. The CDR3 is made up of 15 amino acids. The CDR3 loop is CASSDGLAGGREQYF. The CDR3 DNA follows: TGTGCCAGCAGCGACGGACTAGCGGGAGGAAGGGAGCAGTACTTC.

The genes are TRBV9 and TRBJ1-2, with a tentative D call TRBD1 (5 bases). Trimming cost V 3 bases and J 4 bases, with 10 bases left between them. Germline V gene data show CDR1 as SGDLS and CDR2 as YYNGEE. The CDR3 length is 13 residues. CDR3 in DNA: TGTGCCAGCAGCGCCCCGACAGCCTATGGCTACACCTTC. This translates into CASSAPTAYGYTF. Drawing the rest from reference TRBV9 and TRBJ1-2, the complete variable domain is DSGVTQTPKHLITATGQRVTLRCSPRSGDLSVYWYQQSLDQGLQFLIQYYNGEERAKGNILERFSAQQFPDLHSELNLSSLELGDSALYFCASSAPTAYGYTFGSGTRLTVV.

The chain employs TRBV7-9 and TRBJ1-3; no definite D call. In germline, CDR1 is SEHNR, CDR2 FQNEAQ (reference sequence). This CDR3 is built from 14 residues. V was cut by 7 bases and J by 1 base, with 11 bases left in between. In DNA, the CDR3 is TGTGCCAGCAAAAACTTAGGGTCTGGAAACACCATATATTTT. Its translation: CASKNLGSGNTIYF.